This T cell receptor beta chain was captured by sequencing in a study of beta chain features in type 1 diabetes. Study observations and caveats: Shorter TCRB CDR3s, moderately but significantly so, were found in Type 1 diabetes patients in all four CD4+ subsets. Naive, central memory and Treg TCRB repertoires appeared more alike in patients than in healthy donors.

Investigators reverse transcribed all isolated RNA, so they sequenced expressed TCRB transcripts. Repertoires were generated with immunoSEQ multiplex PCR, while TCRdb's copy carries only in-frame clones and drops some. The sample lists hundreds of thousands of clones, over 12% seen once, with less than 0.04% in the top ten. Staining for CD45RO/CCR7/CD25/CD127/CD95/CD27 allowed sorting of CD4+ naive, central memory, regulatory and stem cell-like memory cells. Germline-derived CDR1 and CDR2 are GTSNPN and SVGIG (reference sequence). The CDR3 consists of 15 residues. V was trimmed by 0 bases and J by 2 bases, leaving 14 bases between them. As for this clone: Its cognate antigen is unknown.

This receptor was taken from a man aged 18 to 30 with type 1 diabetes. The sequencing sample was made of naive CD4+ T cells from blood. This chain uses TRBV30 with TRBJ2-7; perhaps TRBD1 as D (7 bases). The CDR3 bases are TGTGCCTGGAGTGTAAGGCAGGGGGGAACCTACGAGCAGTACTTC. Translating it yields CAWSVRQGGTYEQYF.